This TCR beta chain was identified during a study of OX40 agonist ivuxolimab in advanced cancers. Measured with immunoSEQ multiplex PCR; TCRdb has only the in-frame clones, and not every one. The profile shows 20,000 to 25,000 clones, about three quarters of them singletons. The TCR was taken from an adult with an advanced solid tumor such as melanoma, head and neck, liver or kidney cancer. The sequenced sample was CD4+ or CD8+ T cells sorted from blood, obtained in a trial of the OX40 agonist ivuxolimab.

This CDR3 reads CASRTGANGYTF. Here the CDR3 DNA reads TGTGCCAGCCGGACAGGGGCTAATGGCTACACCTTC. The chain has TRBV6-5 and TRBJ1-2, with TRBD1 matching over 9 bases. The CDR3 is 12 residues long. V lost 8 bases to trimming and J lost 6 bases; unmatched junction nucleotides: 4. Germline CDR1 reads MNHEY; CDR2 reads SVGAGI.